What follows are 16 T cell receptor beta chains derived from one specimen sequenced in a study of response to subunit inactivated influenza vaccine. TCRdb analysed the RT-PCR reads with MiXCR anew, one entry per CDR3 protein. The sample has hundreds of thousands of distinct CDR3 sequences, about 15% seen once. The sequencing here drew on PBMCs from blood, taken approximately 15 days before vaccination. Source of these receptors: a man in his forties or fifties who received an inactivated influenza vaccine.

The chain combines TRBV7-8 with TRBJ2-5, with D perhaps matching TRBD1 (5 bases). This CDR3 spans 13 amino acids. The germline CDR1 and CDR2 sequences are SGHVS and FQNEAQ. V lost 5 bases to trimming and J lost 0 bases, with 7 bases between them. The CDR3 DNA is TGTGCCAGCAGCACAGGAAACCAAGAGACCCAGTACTTC. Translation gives CASSTGNQETQYF.

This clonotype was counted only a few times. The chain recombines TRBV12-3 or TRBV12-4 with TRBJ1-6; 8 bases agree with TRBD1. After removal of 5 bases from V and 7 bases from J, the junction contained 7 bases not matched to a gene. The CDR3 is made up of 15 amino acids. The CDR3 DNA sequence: TGTGCCAGCAGTCCCCGGACAGGGCCGAATTCACCCCTCCACTTT. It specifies CASSPRTGPNSPLHF.

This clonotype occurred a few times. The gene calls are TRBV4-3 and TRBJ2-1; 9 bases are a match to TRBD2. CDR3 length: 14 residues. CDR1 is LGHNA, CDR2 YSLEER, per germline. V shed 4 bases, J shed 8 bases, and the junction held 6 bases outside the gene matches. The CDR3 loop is CASSLLTSGHEQFF. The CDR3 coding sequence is TGCGCCAGCAGCCTCCTGACTAGCGGTCATGAGCAGTTCTTC.

DNA for the CDR3: TGTGCCAGCAGTTTTGGCGTCGGGGCCAAAAACATTCAGTACTTC. Translation gives CASSFGVGAKNIQYF. The chain couples TRBV12-3 or TRBV12-4 to TRBJ2-4; no definite D call. The CDR3 sequence is 15 residues long. The germline V and J ends were trimmed by 3 bases and 1 base, with 10 bases remaining between them.

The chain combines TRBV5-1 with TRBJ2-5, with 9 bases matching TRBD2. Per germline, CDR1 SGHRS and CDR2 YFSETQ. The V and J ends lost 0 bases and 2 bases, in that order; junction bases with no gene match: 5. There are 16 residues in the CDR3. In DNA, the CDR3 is TGCGCCAGCAGCTTGGATGCTAGCGGGATACAAGAGACCCAGTACTTC. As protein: CASSLDASGIQETQYF.

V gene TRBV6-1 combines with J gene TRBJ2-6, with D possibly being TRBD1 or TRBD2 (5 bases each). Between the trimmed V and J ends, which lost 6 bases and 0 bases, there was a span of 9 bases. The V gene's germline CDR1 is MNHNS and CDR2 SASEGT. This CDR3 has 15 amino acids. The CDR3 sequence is CASRGRDSGANVLTF. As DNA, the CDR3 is TGTGCCAGCAGGGGACGGGACTCTGGGGCCAACGTCCTGACTTTC.

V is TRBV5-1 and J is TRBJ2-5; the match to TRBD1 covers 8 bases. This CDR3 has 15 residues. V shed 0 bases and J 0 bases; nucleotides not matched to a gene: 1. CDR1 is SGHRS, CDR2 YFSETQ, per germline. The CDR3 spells CASSLGDRYQETQYF. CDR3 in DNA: TGCGCCAGCAGCTTGGGGGACAGGTACCAAGAGACCCAGTACTTC.

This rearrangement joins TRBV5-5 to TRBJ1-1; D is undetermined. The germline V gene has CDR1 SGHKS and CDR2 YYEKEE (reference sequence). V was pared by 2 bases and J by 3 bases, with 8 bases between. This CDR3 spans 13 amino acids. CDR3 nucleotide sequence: TGTGCCAGCAGCTTCTCCGGATACACTGAAGCTTTCTTT. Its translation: CASSFSGYTEAFF.

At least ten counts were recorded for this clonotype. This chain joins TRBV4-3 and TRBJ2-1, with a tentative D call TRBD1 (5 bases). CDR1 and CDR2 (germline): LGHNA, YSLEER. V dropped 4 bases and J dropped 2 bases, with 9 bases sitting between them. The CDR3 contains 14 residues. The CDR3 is CASSRTGTYNEQFF. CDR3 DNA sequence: TGCGCCAGCAGCCGCACAGGCACCTACAATGAGCAGTTCTTC.

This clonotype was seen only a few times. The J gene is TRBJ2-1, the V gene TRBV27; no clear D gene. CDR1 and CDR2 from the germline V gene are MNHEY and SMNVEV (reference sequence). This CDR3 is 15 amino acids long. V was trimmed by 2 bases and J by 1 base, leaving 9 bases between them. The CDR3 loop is CASSLTPWSYNEQFF. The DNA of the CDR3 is TGTGCCAGCAGTTTAACACCCTGGTCCTACAATGAGCAGTTCTTC.

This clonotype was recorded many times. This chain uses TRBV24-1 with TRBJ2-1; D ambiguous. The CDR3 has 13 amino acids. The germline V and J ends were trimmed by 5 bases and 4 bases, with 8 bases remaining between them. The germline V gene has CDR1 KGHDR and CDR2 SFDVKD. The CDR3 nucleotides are TGTGCCACCAGTGGCGGTCCTTACAATGAGCAGTTCTTC. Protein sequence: CATSGGPYNEQFF.

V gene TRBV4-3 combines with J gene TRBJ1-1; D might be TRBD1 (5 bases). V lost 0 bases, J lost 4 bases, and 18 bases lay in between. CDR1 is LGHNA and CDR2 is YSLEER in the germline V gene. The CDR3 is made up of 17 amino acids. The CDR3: CASSQERLQGGVTEAFF. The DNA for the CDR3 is TGCGCCAGCAGCCAAGAGAGGCTTCAGGGAGGGGTCACTGAAGCTTTCTTT.

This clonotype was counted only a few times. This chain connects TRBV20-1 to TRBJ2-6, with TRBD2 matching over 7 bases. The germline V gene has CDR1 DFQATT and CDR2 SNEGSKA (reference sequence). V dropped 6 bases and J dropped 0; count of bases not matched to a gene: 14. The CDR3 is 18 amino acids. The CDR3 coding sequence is TGCAGTGCCAGCAAAGCGGGACGGATCATCTCTGGGGCCAACGTCCTGACTTTC. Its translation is CSASKAGRIISGANVLTF.

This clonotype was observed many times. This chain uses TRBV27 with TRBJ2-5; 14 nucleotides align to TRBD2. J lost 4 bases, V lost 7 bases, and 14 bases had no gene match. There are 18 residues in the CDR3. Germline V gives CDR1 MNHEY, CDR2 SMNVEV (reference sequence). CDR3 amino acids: CASTRTSGGYVRRETQYF. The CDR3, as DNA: TGTGCCAGCACCAGGACTAGCGGGGGGTATGTCCGGCGAGAGACCCAGTACTTC.

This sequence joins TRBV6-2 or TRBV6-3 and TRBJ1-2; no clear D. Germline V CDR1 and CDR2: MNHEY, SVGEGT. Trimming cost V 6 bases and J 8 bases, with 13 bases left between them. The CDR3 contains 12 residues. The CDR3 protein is CASSQFGGGYTF. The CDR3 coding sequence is TGTGCCAGCAGCCAATTCGGAGGCGGCTACACCTTC.

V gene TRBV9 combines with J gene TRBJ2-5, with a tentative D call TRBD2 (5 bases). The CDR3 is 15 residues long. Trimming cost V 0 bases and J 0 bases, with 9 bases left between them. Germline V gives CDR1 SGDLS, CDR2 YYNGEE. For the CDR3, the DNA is TGTGCCAGCAGCGTAGGAGGGATCGACCAAGAGACCCAGTACTTC. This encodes CASSVGGIDQETQYF.